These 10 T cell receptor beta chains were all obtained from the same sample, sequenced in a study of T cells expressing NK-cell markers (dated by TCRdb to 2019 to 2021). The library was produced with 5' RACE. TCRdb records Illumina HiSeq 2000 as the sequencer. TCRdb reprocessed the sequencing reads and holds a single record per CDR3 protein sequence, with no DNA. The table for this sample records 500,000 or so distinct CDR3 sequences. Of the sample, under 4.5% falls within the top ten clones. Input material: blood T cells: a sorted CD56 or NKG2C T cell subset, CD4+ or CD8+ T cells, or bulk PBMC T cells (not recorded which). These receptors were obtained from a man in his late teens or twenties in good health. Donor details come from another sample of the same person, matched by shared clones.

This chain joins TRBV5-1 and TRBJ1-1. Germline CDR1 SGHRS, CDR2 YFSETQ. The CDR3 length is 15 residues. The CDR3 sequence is CASSLTEAPNTEAFF. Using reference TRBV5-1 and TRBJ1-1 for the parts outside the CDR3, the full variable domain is KAGVTQTPRYLIKTRGQQVTLSCSPISGHRSVSWYQQTPGQGLQFLFEYFSETQRNKGNFPGRFSGRQFSNSRSEMNVSTLELGDSALYLCASSLTEAPNTEAFFGQGTRLTVV.

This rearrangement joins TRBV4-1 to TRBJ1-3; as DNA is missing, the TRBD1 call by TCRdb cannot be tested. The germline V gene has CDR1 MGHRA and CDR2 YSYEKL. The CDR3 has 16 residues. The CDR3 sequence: CASSQQGTSSGNTIYF.

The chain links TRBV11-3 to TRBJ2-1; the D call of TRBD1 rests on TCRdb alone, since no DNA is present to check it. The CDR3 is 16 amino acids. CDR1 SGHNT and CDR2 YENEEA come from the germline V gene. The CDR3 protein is CASSHASAGTYNEQFF.

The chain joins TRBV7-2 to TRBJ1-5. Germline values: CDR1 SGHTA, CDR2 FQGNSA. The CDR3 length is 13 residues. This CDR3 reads CASSSTASLAQHF.

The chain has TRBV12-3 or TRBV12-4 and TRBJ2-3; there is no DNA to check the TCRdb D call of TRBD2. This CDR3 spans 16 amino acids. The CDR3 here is CASSPNFRAVKNTQYF.

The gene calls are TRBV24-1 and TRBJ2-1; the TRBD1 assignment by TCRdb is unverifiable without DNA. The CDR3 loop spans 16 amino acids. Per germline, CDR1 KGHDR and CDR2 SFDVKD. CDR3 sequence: CATSDRLPGSQDEQFF.

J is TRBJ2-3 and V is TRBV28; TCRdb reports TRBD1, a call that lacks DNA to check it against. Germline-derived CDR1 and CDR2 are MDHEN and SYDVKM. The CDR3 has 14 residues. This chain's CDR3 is CASREVRPGNTQYF.

This CDR3 reads CASSLRTSSGNTIYF. The V call is TRBV6-2 or TRBV6-3, the J call TRBJ1-3; as DNA is missing, the TRBD1 call by TCRdb cannot be tested. The CDR3 has 15 residues. CDR1 is MNHEY, CDR2 SVGEGT, per germline.

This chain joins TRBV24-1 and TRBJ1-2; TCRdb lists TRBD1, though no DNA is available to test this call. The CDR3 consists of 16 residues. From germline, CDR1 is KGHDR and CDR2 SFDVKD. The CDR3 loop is CATSDPGQGPSGGYTF.

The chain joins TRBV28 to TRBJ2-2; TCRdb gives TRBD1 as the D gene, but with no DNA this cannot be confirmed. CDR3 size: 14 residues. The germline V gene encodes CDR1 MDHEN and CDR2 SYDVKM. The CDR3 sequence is CASKDRANTGELFF.